Here is one TCR beta chain with its context. Germline values: CDR1 MDHEN, CDR2 SYDVKM. This CDR3 region has 14 residues. V lost 0 bases to trimming and J lost 2 bases, with 8 bases between them. The repertoire was sequenced with immunoSEQ multiplex PCR; TCRdb's copy has only in-frame clones and lacks some. The table records some 140,000 clones, 75% to 95% of them present only once. The sample belongs to a study of T cell responses to AZD1222 COVID-19 vaccine. The overall study: It was second doses at about 4 or about 12 weeks that were pooled.

This sample comprised peripheral blood, obtained on day 0 of AZD1222 vaccination. The genes are TRBV28 and TRBJ2-7; D call uncertain. The TCR comes from an adult in good health. This CDR3 reads CASSLWGWTYEQYF. CDR3 nucleotide sequence: TGTGCCAGCAGTTTATGGGGATGGACCTACGAGCAGTACTTC. The whole variable domain, filled in from reference TRBV28 and TRBJ2-7, reads DVKVTQSSRYLVKRTGEKVFLECVQDMDHENMFWYRQDPGLGLRLIYFSYDVKMKEKGDIPEGYSVSREKKERFSLILESASTNQTSMYLCASSLWGWTYEQYFGPGTRLTVT.